The entry that follows covers one T cell receptor beta chain sequence. TCRbeta library construction was performed incorporating unique molecular identifiers. TCRdb recomputed calls from the PCR reads with MiXCR, one row per CDR3 protein. The table records some 200,000 distinct CDR3 sequences, roughly 15% of them present only once. The data stem from a study of T-cell reconstitution after alpha-beta-depleted transplantation in children. The CDR3 runs to 11 residues. V lost 8 bases to trimming and J lost 8 bases, with 10 bases between them. CDR1 DFQATT and CDR2 SNEGSKA come from the germline V gene (reference sequence).

V gene TRBV20-1 combines with J gene TRBJ1-6; D call uncertain. The sequence was collected from a human donor who donated a stem cell graft to a child with acute lymphoblastic leukemia. The starting material was PBMCs from the stem cell graft donor, obtained from the stem cell graft. The CDR3 coding sequence is TGCAGTTGCGGGGAGGATTCACCCCTCCACTTT. This codes for CSCGEDSPLHF.